Listed here are 20 T cell receptor beta chains from one sample, sequenced in a study of response to subunit inactivated influenza vaccine. TCRdb analysed the RT-PCR reads with MiXCR anew, one entry per CDR3 protein. Seen here are approximately 480,000 distinct CDR3 sequences, 10% to 11% observed once, and the top ten hold approximately 12%. The input for sequencing was PBMCs from blood, taken about 40 days after vaccination. These receptors were taken from a man aged 45-60 years who received an inactivated influenza vaccine.

This clonotype was seen more than once but under ten times. The chain is built from TRBV12-3 or TRBV12-4 and TRBJ1-6, with D possibly being TRBD1 (6 bases). The length of the CDR3 is 14 residues. Trimming stripped 3 bases from V and 10 bases from J, with 13 bases between. CDR3 region: CASSLTGLGSPLHF. The CDR3 DNA reads as TGTGCCAGCAGTTTGACAGGTCTGGGGTCACCCCTCCACTTT.

This clonotype has only one observation. The V call is TRBV30, the J call TRBJ1-1; D unclear. This CDR3 is 12 amino acids long. Germline V gene sequence: CDR1 GTSNPN, CDR2 SVGIG (reference sequence). The CDR3 nucleotides read TGTGGGGGTGCCAGGATGAACACTGAAGCTTTCTTT. This sequence encodes CGGARMNTEAFF.

This clonotype was found many times. This sequence joins TRBV6-1 and TRBJ2-1, with unresolved D. V dropped 6 bases and J dropped 7 bases, with 13 bases sitting between them. The CDR3 sequence is 13 residues long. Germline V gene data show CDR1 as MNHNS and CDR2 as SASEGT. The CDR3 DNA reads as TGTGCCAGCAGCCCTGAGCTCGCAAATGAGCAGTTCTTC. Its translation: CASSPELANEQFF.

The chain employs TRBV10-2 and TRBJ2-3, with TRBD2 matching 11 bases. V was pared by 6 bases and J by 4 bases, with 6 bases of the junction left unmatched. This CDR3 is built from 15 residues. Looked up from germline, CDR1 is WSHSY and CDR2 is SAAADI. CDR3 DNA: TGCGCCAGCAGCAGACTAGCGGGACGACCAGATACGCAGTATTTT. Amino acid sequence: CASSRLAGRPDTQYF.

The rearrangement joins TRBV10-2 to TRBJ2-7, with 8 bases matching TRBD2. Germline V gene data show CDR1 as WSHSY and CDR2 as SAAADI. This CDR3 is built from 13 residues. The trim removed 8 bases at V and 3 bases at J, leaving 6 bases unmatched. The CDR3: CASRPGLDYEQYF. CDR3 nucleotide sequence: TGCGCCAGCCGACCGGGACTAGACTACGAGCAGTACTTC.

V is TRBV12-3 or TRBV12-4 and J is TRBJ2-1; D unresolved. The CDR3 length is 10 residues. Trimming removed 3 bases from V and 10 bases from J, with 4 bases in between. CDR3: CASSFVEQFF. As DNA, the CDR3 is TGTGCCAGCAGTTTTGTGGAGCAGTTCTTC.

This clonotype came up a few times. The rearrangement uses TRBV20-1 and TRBJ2-3; either TRBD1 or TRBD2 may supply D (6 bases each). In germline, CDR1 is DFQATT, CDR2 SNEGSKA (reference sequence). The CDR3 is 14 residues long. The germline V and J ends were trimmed by 1 base and 0 bases, with 8 bases remaining between them. The DNA of the CDR3 is TGCAGTGCTAGAGTCGGGGGCAGCACAGATACGCAGTATTTT. Amino acids: CSARVGGSTDTQYF.

This rearrangement joins TRBV15 to TRBJ2-1; a weak D match, TRBD2 (5 bases). From germline, CDR1 is LNHNV and CDR2 YYDKDF (reference sequence). This CDR3 contains 16 residues. Trimming removed 5 bases at V and 6 bases at J, with 20 bases between. CDR3 nucleotide sequence: TGTGCCACCAGCGCCCAGTACCCCGGTGGAGGCAATGAGCAGTTCTTC. As protein: CATSAQYPGGGNEQFF.

The V call is TRBV5-1, the J call TRBJ2-3; possible D gene TRBD1, 6 bases. In germline, CDR1 is SGHRS, CDR2 YFSETQ. The V end lost 0 bases, the J end lost 0 bases, and 11 bases lay between the germline ends. This CDR3 region has 16 residues. CDR3 DNA: TGCGCCAGCAGCTTGGTCGGACAGCGAAGCACAGATACGCAGTATTTT. Protein: CASSLVGQRSTDTQYF.

The sample holds many counts of this clonotype. This chain links TRBV28 with TRBJ2-2; the D gene could be TRBD1 or TRBD2 (5 bases each). The CDR3 runs to 17 residues. Germline CDR1 and CDR2: MDHEN and SYDVKM. The germline V and J ends were trimmed by 2 bases and 7 bases, with 20 bases remaining between them. As DNA, the CDR3 is TGTGCCAGCAGTTTAGGGTTGGGGCCTAGTCGGGACGGGGAGCTGTTTTTT. This encodes CASSLGLGPSRDGELFF.

This chain uses TRBV20-1 with TRBJ2-1; TRBD2 matches at 14 bases. The CDR3 length is 12 residues. Per the germline V gene, CDR1 is DFQATT and CDR2 is SNEGSKA (reference sequence). The CDR3 here is CSPGTSGSEQFF. For the CDR3, the DNA is TGCAGCCCGGGGACTAGCGGGAGTGAGCAGTTCTTC.

This clonotype was observed many times. This chain connects TRBV5-1 to TRBJ1-1; 7 bases align to TRBD1. From germline, CDR1 is SGHRS and CDR2 YFSETQ. This CDR3 contains 14 residues. The V and J ends lost 8 bases and 3 bases, in that order; junction bases with no gene match: 10. CDR3: CARTHRGGDTEAFF. The CDR3 region has the DNA TGCGCCAGGACACACAGGGGCGGGGACACTGAAGCTTTCTTT. The full variable domain, with the rest looked up from reference TRBV5-1 and TRBJ1-1, is KAGVTQTPRYLIKTRGQQVTLSCSPISGHRSVSWYQQTPGQGLQFLFEYFSETQRNKGNFPGRFSGRQFSNSRSEMNVSTLELGDSALYLCARTHRGGDTEAFFGQGTRLTVV.

A few counts support this clonotype. The chain carries TRBV18 and TRBJ1-5, with unresolved D. V lost 3 bases and J lost 1, with 7 bases in between. CDR3 length: 14 amino acids. CDR1 KGHSH and CDR2 LQKENI come from the germline V gene. The CDR3 spells CASSPGLSNQPQHF. The CDR3, as DNA: TGTGCCAGCTCACCCGGGTTGAGCAATCAGCCCCAGCATTTT.

This chain connects TRBV29-1 to TRBJ1-2; 10 bases align to TRBD1. The CDR3 sequence is 18 residues long. V lost 4 bases and J lost 1; bases outside the gene matches: 15. Germline CDR1 SQVTM, CDR2 ANQGSEA. DNA of the CDR3: TGCAGCGTTGGTTCCCGACCGGGACAGGGGAGTTTTAACTATGGCTACACCTTC. It translates to CSVGSRPGQGSFNYGYTF.

V gene TRBV7-2 combines with J gene TRBJ2-7; 10 bases are shared with TRBD2. This CDR3 has 13 residues. With 5 bases clipped from V and 6 bases from J, the junction kept 4 bases outside the gene matches. CDR1 is SGHTA and CDR2 is FQGNSA in the germline V gene. Here the CDR3 reads CASSALAGAEQYF. CDR3 in DNA: TGTGCCAGCAGCGCCCTAGCGGGAGCCGAGCAGTACTTC. The full variable domain, completed using reference TRBV7-2 and TRBJ2-7, is GAGVSQSPSNKVTEKGKDVELRCDPISGHTALYWYRQSLGQGLEFLIYFQGNSAPDKSGLPSDRFSAERTGGSVSTLTIQRTQQEDSAVYLCASSALAGAEQYFGPGTRLTVT.

This chain joins TRBV5-1 and TRBJ2-7; TRBD2 matches at 8 bases. The CDR3 extends over 15 amino acids. The V segment lost 2 bases and the J segment 6 bases; nucleotides outside the gene matches: 10. Germline lookup yields CDR1 SGHRS and CDR2 YFSETQ. DNA for the CDR3: TGCGCCAGCAGCTTCAATAGCGGGGACTTTGCCGAGCAGTACTTC. It specifies CASSFNSGDFAEQYF.

The chain uses TRBV5-1 and TRBJ2-5; D call uncertain. The CDR3 covers 15 residues. Germline V gives CDR1 SGHRS, CDR2 YFSETQ. Trimming stripped 0 bases from V and 4 bases from J, with 13 bases between. CDR3 sequence (DNA): TGCGCCAGCAGCTTGGGTGTCGGCCCACCAGAGACCCAGTACTTC. This codes for CASSLGVGPPETQYF.

This clonotype has a handful of counts. This chain uses TRBV20-1 with TRBJ1-3, with D unresolved. The CDR3 covers 15 residues. CDR1 and CDR2 (germline): DFQATT, SNEGSKA (reference sequence). V dropped 2 bases and J dropped 2 bases, with 13 bases sitting between them. The CDR3 nucleotides are TGCAGTGCTAGATCGGACCGCGACCCTGGAAACACCATATATTTT. Translation: CSARSDRDPGNTIYF.

This clonotype has a handful of counts. The CDR3 reads CASRKLQYQETQYF. For the CDR3, the DNA is TGTGCCAGCAGAAAGCTCCAGTACCAAGAGACCCAGTACTTC. The chain has TRBV28 and TRBJ2-5, with D unresolved. Germline CDR1 is MDHEN and CDR2 is SYDVKM. Trimming took off 6 bases at V and 0 bases at J, with 11 bases between the two ends. CDR3 length: 14 residues.

This chain connects TRBV20-1 to TRBJ2-3; D is undetermined. This CDR3 spans 12 amino acids. Germline V lookup: CDR1 DFQATT, CDR2 SNEGSKA (reference sequence). Trimming stripped 6 bases from V and 11 bases from J, with 18 bases between. CDR3 protein: CSALISVWGQYF. The CDR3 DNA sequence: TGCAGTGCCTTGATTTCAGTCTGGGGGCAGTATTTT.